The T cell receptor (beta chain) described here comes from a study of cytomegalovirus exposure and HLA in healthy donors. Whole-study results and caveats: Altogether, about 160 TCR beta chains were recorded as cytomegalovirus-associated. When a later analysis was performed, an Asian-associated ancestry cluster reportedly had fewer N-insertions than the roughly 690-donor mean. In vitro experiments confirmed that three CMV-associated chains were specific for CMV antigens.

Of note for this clone: Its target is not known.

PCR involved 60 Vbeta and 13 Jbeta primers. The data were produced by immunoSEQ multiplex PCR, yet TCRdb's version contains in-frame clones alone and is incomplete. Of about 98,000 clones in the sample, 55% to 80% were seen once. CDR1 and CDR2 from the germline V gene are SGHVS and FQNEAQ. V was cut by 1 base and J by 2 bases, with 9 bases left in between. The CDR3 totals 15 residues. The clonotype originates from a female donor in good health and CMV-seronegative. Sequencing input: PBMCs. This rearrangement joins TRBV7-8 to TRBJ1-5; the D gene is possibly TRBD1 (5 bases). The CDR3 is CASSLVGGGNQPQHF. CDR3 nucleotides: TGTGCCAGCAGCTTAGTCGGGGGGGGCAATCAGCCCCAGCATTTT.